Below, 21 T cell receptor beta chains from the same sample are listed, as sequenced in a study of blood T cell repertoires in COVID-19 (dated by TCRdb to 2020 to 2021). The protocol used for the library was the immunoSEQ multiplex PCR assay. This immuneACCESS table, as held by TCRdb, lists in-frame sequences with V and J called but not all clones. Of the missing ones, under half trace to an unresolved V gene in checked studies; the others have no known cause. Recorded for this sample are some 200,000 clones; around 85% of them occurred a single time. Roughly 2.2% of the sample comes from the top ten. The specimen sequenced was peripheral blood. Every receptor here comes from a woman in her 50s with acute or convalescent COVID-19.

V is TRBV27 and J is TRBJ1-1; 8 bases align to TRBD1. The CDR3 runs 15 residues. The junction had 11 bases not matched to a gene; V was cut back by 6 bases and J by 5 bases. Germline CDR1 reads MNHEY; CDR2 reads SMNVEV (reference sequence). The CDR3 loop is CASRPDRVGFTEAFF. DNA for the CDR3: TGTGCCAGCAGACCGGACAGGGTAGGATTTACTGAAGCTTTCTTT.

V is TRBV19 and J is TRBJ1-6; D gene uncertain. Germline-derived CDR1 and CDR2 are LNHDA and SQIVND (reference sequence). There are 14 residues in the CDR3. The ends were cut back, 3 bases at V and 8 bases at J, with 11 bases in the middle. CDR3 sequence (DNA): TGTGCCAGTAGTATGGGAGGGTTTTATTCACCCCTCCACTTT. It codes for CASSMGGFYSPLHF.

The chain is built from TRBV6-5 and TRBJ2-3, with 7 bases lining up with TRBD1. Germline trimming cut 6 bases from V and 6 bases from J; bases unmatched to any gene: 12. This CDR3 has 15 residues. Germline V gene sequence: CDR1 MNHEY, CDR2 SVGAGI. The CDR3 DNA sequence: TGTGCCAGCAGCCAGACAGGGAACGATTTGGATACGCAGTATTTT. Translation gives CASSQTGNDLDTQYF.

The V gene is TRBV27, the J gene TRBJ1-5; TRBD1 is a possible D gene (5 bases). Germline V CDR1 and CDR2: MNHEY, SMNVEV (reference sequence). This CDR3 contains 17 residues. V was clipped by 1 base and J by 0 bases, with 13 bases between them. The CDR3 nucleotides are TGTGCCAGCAGTTTATTCCCCGGGGGGAATAGCAATCAGCCCCAGCATTTT. It translates to CASSLFPGGNSNQPQHF.

The chain links TRBV6-1 to TRBJ2-7, with D perhaps matching TRBD1 (5 bases). Germline lookup yields CDR1 MNHNS and CDR2 SASEGT. Trimming cost V 1 base and J 4 bases, with 11 bases left between them. This CDR3 is built from 14 residues. The DNA of the CDR3 is TGTGCCAGCAGTGAAGGGGGCACGGCATACGAGCAGTACTTC. It specifies CASSEGGTAYEQYF.

The CDR3 bases are TGTGCCAGCGGGAGGGGGAATGTAATTGAGCAGTTCTTC. It translates to CASGRGNVIEQFF. The chain recombines TRBV14 with TRBJ2-1; a weak D match, TRBD2 (7 bases). The germline V gene encodes CDR1 SGHDN and CDR2 FVKESK. V shed 8 bases and J shed 9 bases, with 17 bases lying between them. This CDR3 has 13 residues.

The chain joins TRBV12-3 or TRBV12-4 to TRBJ1-4; 7 nucleotides match TRBD1. This CDR3 comprises 13 residues. Trimming at V came to 4 bases and at J to 7 bases, leaving 3 bases not matched to a gene. CDR3: CASSSGQLEKLFF. In nucleotides, the CDR3 is TGTGCCAGCAGTTCGGGACAGCTTGAAAAACTGTTTTTT.

Written as DNA, the CDR3 is TGTGCCAGCAGCGGGGGAGGGCCATATTATAATTCACCCCTCCACTTT. Residues: CASSGGGPYYNSPLHF. J is TRBJ1-6 and V is TRBV5-8, with D maybe TRBD1 (5 bases). The CDR3 is 16 residues long. Trimming cost V 4 bases and J 4 bases, with 15 bases left between them. In germline, CDR1 is SGHTS, CDR2 YDEGEE.

This chain links TRBV4-2 with TRBJ1-6; D is perhaps TRBD1 (5 bases). This CDR3 has 16 residues. Germline V gives CDR1 LGHNA, CDR2 YNFKEQ. V was trimmed by 0 bases and J by 12 bases, leaving 18 bases between them. Written as DNA, the CDR3 is TGTGCCAGCAGCCAAGAAGGGACCCGGGACTCGTTACCCCTCCACTTT. As protein: CASSQEGTRDSLPLHF.

The CDR3 DNA sequence: TGTGCCAGCAGTTCTAGCGGGGCCACCTACGAGCAGTACTTC. Its protein is CASSSSGATYEQYF. This rearrangement joins TRBV7-9 to TRBJ2-7; 9 bases match TRBD2. There are 14 residues in the CDR3. Germline lookup yields CDR1 SEHNR and CDR2 FQNEAQ (reference sequence). The V and J ends lost 6 bases and 2 bases, in that order; junction bases with no gene match: 5.

The rearrangement joins TRBV29-1 to TRBJ1-5; D is perhaps TRBD1 (5 bases). The V end lost 6 bases, the J end lost 0 bases, and 18 bases lay between the germline ends. Germline V gives CDR1 SQVTM, CDR2 ANQGSEA. The CDR3 loop spans 16 amino acids. CDR3 DNA: TGCAGCGTCCGGGGCGGGGGGTTTGGTAGCAATCAGCCCCAGCATTTT. Translating gives CSVRGGGFGSNQPQHF.

V usage is TRBV5-5 and J usage is TRBJ2-2; TRBD2 matches 8 bases. This CDR3 spans 18 amino acids. Germline V gene sequence: CDR1 SGHKS, CDR2 YYEKEE (reference sequence). Trimming at V came to 0 bases and at J to 0 bases, leaving 7 bases not matched to a gene. The CDR3, as DNA: TGTGCCAGCAGCTTGGCTCTAGCGGGCTCCGCGAACACCGGGGAGCTGTTTTTT. It yields the protein CASSLALAGSANTGELFF.

The chain links TRBV27 to TRBJ1-1; TRBD1 is a possible D gene (5 bases). V lost 6 bases to trimming and J lost 2 bases, with 16 bases between them. This CDR3 contains 15 residues. Germline V gives CDR1 MNHEY, CDR2 SMNVEV (reference sequence). The CDR3 bases are TGTGCCAGCAGCACCCGGGGGGGAGCAAACACTGAAGCTTTCTTT. Translation gives CASSTRGGANTEAFF.

V gene TRBV14 combines with J gene TRBJ1-5, with 9 bases that match TRBD1. Germline assignment: CDR1 SGHDN and CDR2 FVKESK. The CDR3 is 18 residues long. V lost 4 bases, J lost 4 bases, and 14 bases stayed unmatched. The CDR3 reads CASSPRRDREGENQPQHF. The CDR3 coding sequence is TGTGCCAGCAGCCCTCGCCGGGACAGGGAAGGGGAGAATCAGCCCCAGCATTTT. Looking up the rest from reference TRBV14 and TRBJ1-5 gives the full variable domain: EAGVTQFPSHSVIEKGQTVTLRCDPISGHDNLYWYRRVMGKEIKFLLHFVKESKQDESGMPNNRFLAERTGGTYSTLKVQPAELEDSGVYFCASSPRRDREGENQPQHFGDGTRLSIL.

Turning to this clone: This CDR3 is also generated by other DNA sequences in the sample. The CDR3 sequence: CASSRQGTYEQYF. CDR3 nucleotides: TGTGCCAGCAGCCGACAGGGGACATACGAGCAGTACTTC. V and J are TRBV6-2 or TRBV6-3 and TRBJ2-7, with TRBD1 matching over 8 bases. V shed 6 bases, J shed 4 bases, and the junction held 5 bases outside the gene matches. The CDR3 spans 13 residues. The germline V gene encodes CDR1 MNHEY and CDR2 SVGEGT.

The rearrangement links TRBV7-9 to TRBJ1-1, with D tentatively TRBD1 (6 bases). With 1 base removed from V and 0 bases from J, the gap between germline ends came to 6 bases. Germline V lookup: CDR1 SEHNR, CDR2 FQNEAQ (reference sequence). This CDR3 region has 14 residues. CDR3 amino acids: CASSLGTVNTEAFF. Written as DNA, the CDR3 is TGTGCCAGCAGCTTAGGGACAGTGAACACTGAAGCTTTCTTT.

This sequence joins TRBV10-3 and TRBJ2-7; TRBD2 agrees at 13 bases. There are 14 residues in the CDR3. Per germline, CDR1 ENHRY and CDR2 SYGVKD. V lost 6 bases to trimming and J lost 5 bases; unmatched junction nucleotides: 4. CDR3 residues: CAIRGLAGWDEQYF. As DNA, the CDR3 is TGTGCCATCAGGGGACTAGCGGGATGGGACGAGCAGTACTTC.

The chain recombines TRBV30 with TRBJ2-5, with D perhaps matching TRBD2 (6 bases). The V gene's germline CDR1 is GTSNPN and CDR2 SVGIG (reference sequence). V gave up 8 bases and J gave up 3 bases, with 16 bases separating them. The CDR3 totals 13 residues. The CDR3 here is CAVQRGGEETQYF. CDR3 sequence (DNA): TGTGCCGTACAAAGAGGAGGGGAAGAGACCCAGTACTTC.

This chain's CDR3 is CASSSQPDSGQPQHF. CDR3 nucleotide sequence: TGTGCCAGCAGTTCCCAACCGGACAGCGGCCAGCCCCAGCATTTT. The chain couples TRBV6-5 to TRBJ1-5, with a tentative D call TRBD1 (6 bases). Germline V gene sequence: CDR1 MNHEY, CDR2 SVGAGI. CDR3 length: 15 amino acids. The V end was cut by 4 bases, the J end by 7 bases, with 17 bases between.

The chain couples TRBV4-3 to TRBJ2-3, with D hard to call. Deletions cut 0 bases from V and 1 base from J, with 17 bases between. The CDR3 contains 18 residues. CDR1 and CDR2 from the germline V gene are LGHNA and YSLEER. CDR3 loop: CASSQDDPSAVGTDTQYF. CDR3 sequence (DNA): TGCGCCAGCAGCCAAGACGACCCCTCTGCGGTCGGCACAGATACGCAGTATTTT.

The chain links TRBV2 to TRBJ1-6; D not certain. Trimming stripped 3 bases from V and 8 bases from J, with 14 bases between. The V gene's germline CDR1 is SNHLY and CDR2 FYNNEI. CDR3 length: 15 residues. The DNA of the CDR3 is TGTGCCAGCAGTGACGAGGGAAGTACGTATTCACCCCTCCACTTT. Translation gives CASSDEGSTYSPLHF.